These 15 T cell receptor beta chains were all obtained from the same sample, sequenced in a study of response to subunit inactivated influenza vaccine. TCRdb independently ran MiXCR on the RT-PCR reads; one entry per CDR3 protein. This sample has fewer than 600,000 distinct CDR3 sequences, with roughly 7.6% found just once. This material consisted of PBMCs from blood, taken around 25 months after vaccination. The receptors stem from a man aged 45 to 70 who received an inactivated influenza vaccine.

This clonotype was recorded a few times. The chain couples TRBV29-1 to TRBJ2-7; maybe TRBD1 (6 bases). CDR1 is SQVTM, CDR2 ANQGSEA, per germline. CDR3 length: 16 residues. V lost 1 base and J lost 4, with 20 bases in between. The CDR3 reads CSVEVRTAPFRYEQYF. The CDR3, as DNA: TGCAGCGTTGAAGTCCGGACAGCCCCATTCCGTTACGAGCAGTACTTC.

The rearrangement joins TRBV19 to TRBJ1-2; 8 nucleotides match TRBD1. The germline V gene encodes CDR1 LNHDA and CDR2 SQIVND (reference sequence). The length of the CDR3 is 15 residues. The V and J ends lost 4 bases and 2 bases, in that order; junction bases with no gene match: 6. The CDR3 region is CASSSWDRSNYGYTF. In DNA form, the CDR3 reads TGTGCCAGTAGTAGCTGGGACAGGAGCAACTATGGCTACACCTTC. Drawing the rest from reference TRBV19 and TRBJ1-2, the complete variable domain is DGGITQSPKYLFRKEGQNVTLSCEQNLNHDAMYWYRQDPGQGLRLIYYSQIVNDFQKGDIAEGYSVSREKKESFPLTVTSAQKNPTAFYLCASSSWDRSNYGYTFGSGTRLTVV.

This clonotype was seen many times. V usage is TRBV5-1 and J usage is TRBJ2-2, with TRBD1 identical over 7 bases. J gave up 5 bases and V 3 bases, and 4 bases lay outside the gene matches. The CDR3 is 14 residues long. Germline V gives CDR1 SGHRS, CDR2 YFSETQ. The CDR3 DNA is TGCGCCAGCAGCTCGGGACAGTTAACCGGGGAGCTGTTTTTT. Protein product: CASSSGQLTGELFF.

This clonotype was found many times. This sequence joins TRBV28 and TRBJ2-3; the D gene is possibly TRBD2 (6 bases). V was pared by 8 bases and J by 5 bases, with 17 bases between. The germline V gene has CDR1 MDHEN and CDR2 SYDVKM. The CDR3 consists of 14 residues. The CDR3 here is CASGGTESGDTQYF. Here the CDR3 DNA reads TGTGCCAGCGGGGGGACGGAGTCAGGAGATACGCAGTATTTT.

In its sample, this clonotype was seen a few times. V and J are TRBV12-3 or TRBV12-4 and TRBJ2-1; the D is unclear. The CDR3 has 13 residues. V was trimmed by 1 base and J by 9 bases, leaving 10 bases between them. The CDR3 DNA follows: TGTGCCAGCAGTTTAGGGGTTAGGATTGAGCAGTTCTTC. Its protein product is CASSLGVRIEQFF.

The rearrangement uses TRBV28 and TRBJ2-5; D is possibly TRBD2 (5 bases). Trimming removed 5 bases at V and 5 bases at J, with 18 bases between. Germline CDR1 and CDR2: MDHEN and SYDVKM. CDR3 size: 15 residues. CDR3 sequence: CASSGPIGLGETQYF. The CDR3, as DNA: TGTGCCAGCAGTGGGCCTATCGGACTTGGGGAGACCCAGTACTTC.

The rearrangement joins TRBV5-5 to TRBJ1-2, with a tentative D call TRBD1 (6 bases). Germline CDR1 SGHKS, CDR2 YYEKEE (reference sequence). The CDR3 spans 14 residues. V dropped 4 bases and J dropped 4 bases, with 14 bases sitting between them. The CDR3 loop reads CASSPGTNAYGYTF. CDR3 nucleotide sequence: TGTGCCAGCAGCCCCGGGACAAACGCCTATGGCTACACCTTC.

This clonotype was seen ten or more times. The chain combines TRBV12-3 or TRBV12-4 with TRBJ1-1; D is unresolved. V dropped 4 bases and J dropped 4 bases, with 13 bases sitting between them. There are 14 residues in the CDR3. CDR3 sequence reads: CASSSRWLSTEAFF. CDR3 nucleotides: TGTGCCAGCAGTTCCCGGTGGCTGAGCACTGAAGCTTTCTTT.

This chain joins TRBV5-1 and TRBJ2-2, with 10 bases lining up with TRBD1. This CDR3 spans 17 amino acids. The trim removed 4 bases at V and 8 bases at J, leaving 14 bases unmatched. Germline V gene data show CDR1 as SGHRS and CDR2 as YFSETQ. The CDR3 loop reads CASSPNPGTGATGELFF. CDR3 sequence (DNA): TGCGCCAGCAGCCCGAATCCCGGGACAGGGGCGACTGGGGAGCTGTTTTTT. The variable domain in full, completed from reference TRBV5-1 and TRBJ2-2, reads KAGVTQTPRYLIKTRGQQVTLSCSPISGHRSVSWYQQTPGQGLQFLFEYFSETQRNKGNFPGRFSGRQFSNSRSEMNVSTLELGDSALYLCASSPNPGTGATGELFFGEGSRLTVL.

This clonotype was found many times. V is TRBV6-5 and J is TRBJ1-5; D gene ambiguous. Per the germline V gene, CDR1 is MNHEY and CDR2 is SVGAGI. CDR3 size: 14 residues. Between the trimmed V and J ends, which lost 0 bases and 7 bases, there was a span of 10 bases. CDR3 in DNA: TGTGCCAGCAGTTACTCCGAAACTTCCCAGCCCCAGCATTTT. This gives the protein CASSYSETSQPQHF.

Regarding this clonotype: One junction end does not reproduce the germline sequence, and a read error may be involved. The V call is TRBV20-1, the J call TRBJ2-7; 7 bases are a match to TRBD2. Germline V gives CDR1 DFQATT, CDR2 SNEGSKA (reference sequence). This CDR3 is 13 amino acids long. The DNA of the CDR3 is TGCAGTGCTAGAGGCTTGGGGGGGTACGATCAGTACTTC. The encoded protein is CSARGLGGYDQYF.

This clonotype has a count of ten or more. The chain recombines TRBV2 with TRBJ2-5, with TRBD2 identical over 9 bases. The CDR3 consists of 14 residues. V lost 6 bases to trimming and J lost 5 bases; unmatched junction nucleotides: 7. CDR1 and CDR2 from the germline V gene are SNHLY and FYNNEI. The CDR3 nucleotides are TGTGCCAGCAGCCCATTAGCGGGAGCGGAGACCCAGTACTTC. As protein: CASSPLAGAETQYF.

The genes are TRBV6-2 or TRBV6-3 and TRBJ1-5, with a possible D match to TRBD1 (6 bases). Germline assignment: CDR1 MNHEY and CDR2 SVGEGT. Trimming removed 6 bases from V and 11 bases from J, with 23 bases in between. This CDR3 has 15 amino acids. CDR3 in amino acids: CASSLETGAPESQHF. The CDR3 DNA follows: TGTGCCAGCAGCCTCGAAACGGGGGCCCCAGAGTCCCAGCATTTT.

This clonotype was detected a few times. CDR3 protein: CASSKQGLDYGYTF. Written as DNA, the CDR3 is TGTGCCAGCAGTAAACAGGGGCTGGACTATGGCTACACCTTC. V and J are TRBV12-3 or TRBV12-4 and TRBJ1-2; 7 nucleotides line up with TRBD1. V dropped 5 bases and J dropped 3; count of bases not matched to a gene: 6. The length of the CDR3 is 14 residues.

This clonotype was observed a handful of times. This chain links TRBV4-3 with TRBJ2-1; 8 bases are a match to TRBD2. With 4 bases clipped from V and 7 bases from J, the junction kept 12 bases outside the gene matches. The germline CDR1 and CDR2 sequences are LGHNA and YSLEER. The CDR3 spans 16 residues. The CDR3 spells CASSRYGEAGENEQFF. CDR3 coding DNA: TGCGCCAGCAGCCGCTACGGGGAAGCGGGGGAAAATGAGCAGTTCTTC.